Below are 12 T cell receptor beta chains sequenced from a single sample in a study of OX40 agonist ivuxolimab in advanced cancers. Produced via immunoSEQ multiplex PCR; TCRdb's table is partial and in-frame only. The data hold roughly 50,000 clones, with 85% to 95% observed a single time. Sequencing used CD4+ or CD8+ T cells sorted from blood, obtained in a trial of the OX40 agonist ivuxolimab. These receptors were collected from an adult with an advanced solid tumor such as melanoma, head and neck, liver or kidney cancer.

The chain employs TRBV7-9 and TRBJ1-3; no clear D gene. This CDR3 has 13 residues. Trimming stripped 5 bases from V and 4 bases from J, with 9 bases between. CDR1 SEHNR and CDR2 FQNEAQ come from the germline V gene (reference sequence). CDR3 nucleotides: TGTGCCAGCAGCGGTGAGAGGGGAAACACCATATATTTT. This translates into CASSGERGNTIYF.

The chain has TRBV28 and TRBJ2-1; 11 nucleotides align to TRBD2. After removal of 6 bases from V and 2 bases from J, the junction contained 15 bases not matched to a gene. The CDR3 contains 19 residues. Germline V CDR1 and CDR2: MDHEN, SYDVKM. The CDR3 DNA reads TGTGCCAGCAGCCAGAGACTAGCGGGACGCGTCTTAGCCTACAATGAGCAGTTCTTC. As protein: CASSQRLAGRVLAYNEQFF.

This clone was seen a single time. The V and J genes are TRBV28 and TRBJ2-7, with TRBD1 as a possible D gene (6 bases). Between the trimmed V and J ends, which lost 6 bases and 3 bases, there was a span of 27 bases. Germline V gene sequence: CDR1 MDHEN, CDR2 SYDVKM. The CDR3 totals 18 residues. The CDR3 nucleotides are TGTGCCAGCAGGTCACCGTCGGGACAAAACATTTTCTTCTACGAGCAGTACTTC. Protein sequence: CASRSPSGQNIFFYEQYF.

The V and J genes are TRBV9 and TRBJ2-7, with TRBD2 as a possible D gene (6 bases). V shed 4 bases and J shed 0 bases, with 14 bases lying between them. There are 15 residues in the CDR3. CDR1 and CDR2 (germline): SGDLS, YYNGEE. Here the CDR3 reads CASSPGRLSSYEQYF. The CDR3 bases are TGTGCCAGCAGCCCCGGGAGACTCAGCTCCTACGAGCAGTACTTC.

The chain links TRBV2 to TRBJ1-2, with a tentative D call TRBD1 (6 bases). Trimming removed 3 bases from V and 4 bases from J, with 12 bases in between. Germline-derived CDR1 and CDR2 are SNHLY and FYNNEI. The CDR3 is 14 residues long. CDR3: CASSDGEGGYGYTF. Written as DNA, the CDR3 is TGTGCCAGCAGTGACGGGGAGGGGGGCTATGGCTACACCTTC.

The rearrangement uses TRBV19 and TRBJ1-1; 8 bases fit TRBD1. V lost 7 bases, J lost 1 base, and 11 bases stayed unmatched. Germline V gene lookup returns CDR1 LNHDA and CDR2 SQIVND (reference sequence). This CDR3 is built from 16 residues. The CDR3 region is CASTSRTGRTNTEAFF. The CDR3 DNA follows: TGTGCCAGTACCTCCCGGACAGGGAGGACGAACACTGAAGCTTTCTTT.

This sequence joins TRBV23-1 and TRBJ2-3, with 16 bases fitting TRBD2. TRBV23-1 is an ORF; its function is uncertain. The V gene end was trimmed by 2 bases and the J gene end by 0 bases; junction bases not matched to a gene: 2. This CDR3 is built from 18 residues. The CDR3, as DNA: TGCGCCAGCAGTCAAGGGACTAGCGGGGGGGTTAGCACAGATACGCAGTATTTT. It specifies CASSQGTSGGVSTDTQYF.

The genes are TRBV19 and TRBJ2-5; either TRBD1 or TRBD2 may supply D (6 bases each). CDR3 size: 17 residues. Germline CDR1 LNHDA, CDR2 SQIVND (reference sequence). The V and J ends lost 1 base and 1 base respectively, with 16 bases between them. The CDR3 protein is CASSIGYGGTPQETQYF. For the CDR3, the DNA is TGTGCCAGTAGTATAGGTTACGGGGGCACCCCCCAAGAGACCCAGTACTTC. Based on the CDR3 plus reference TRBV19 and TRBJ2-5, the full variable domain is DGGITQSPKYLFRKEGQNVTLSCEQNLNHDAMYWYRQDPGQGLRLIYYSQIVNDFQKGDIAEGYSVSREKKESFPLTVTSAQKNPTAFYLCASSIGYGGTPQETQYFGPGTRLLVL.

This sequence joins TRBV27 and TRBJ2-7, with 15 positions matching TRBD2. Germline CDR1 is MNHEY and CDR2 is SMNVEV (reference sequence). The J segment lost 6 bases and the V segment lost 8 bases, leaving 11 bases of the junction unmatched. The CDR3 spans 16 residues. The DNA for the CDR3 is TGTGCCAGCCGCTGGACTAGCGGGAGGGCCGGCGGCGAGCAGTACTTC. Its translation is CASRWTSGRAGGEQYF.

The chain's CDR3 is CASSYSTGNPYEQYF. The CDR3 region has the DNA TGTGCCAGCAGTTACTCGACAGGGAACCCCTACGAGCAGTACTTC. The chain joins TRBV6-5 to TRBJ2-7; TRBD1 matches at 7 bases. CDR3 size: 15 residues. Germline values: CDR1 MNHEY, CDR2 SVGAGI. Trimming at V came to 0 bases and at J to 2 bases, leaving 4 bases not matched to a gene.

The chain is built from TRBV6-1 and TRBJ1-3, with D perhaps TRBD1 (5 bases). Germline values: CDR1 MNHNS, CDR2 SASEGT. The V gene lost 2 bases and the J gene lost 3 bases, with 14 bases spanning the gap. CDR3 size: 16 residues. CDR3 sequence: CASSESYGAGGNTIYF. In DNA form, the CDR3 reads TGTGCCAGCAGTGAATCATATGGGGCTGGTGGAAACACCATATATTTT.

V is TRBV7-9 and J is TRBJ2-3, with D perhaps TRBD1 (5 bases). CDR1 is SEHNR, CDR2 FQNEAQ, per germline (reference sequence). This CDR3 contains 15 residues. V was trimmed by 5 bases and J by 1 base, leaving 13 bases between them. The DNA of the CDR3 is TGTGCCAGCAGCCCCGACAGTGCGGGCACAGATACGCAGTATTTT. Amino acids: CASSPDSAGTDTQYF. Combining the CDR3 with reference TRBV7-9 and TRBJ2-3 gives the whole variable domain DTGVSQNPRHKITKRGQNVTFRCDPISEHNRLYWYRQTLGQGPEFLTYFQNEAQLEKSRLLSDRFSAERPKGSFSTLEIQRTEQGDSAMYLCASSPDSAGTDTQYFGPGTRLTVL.